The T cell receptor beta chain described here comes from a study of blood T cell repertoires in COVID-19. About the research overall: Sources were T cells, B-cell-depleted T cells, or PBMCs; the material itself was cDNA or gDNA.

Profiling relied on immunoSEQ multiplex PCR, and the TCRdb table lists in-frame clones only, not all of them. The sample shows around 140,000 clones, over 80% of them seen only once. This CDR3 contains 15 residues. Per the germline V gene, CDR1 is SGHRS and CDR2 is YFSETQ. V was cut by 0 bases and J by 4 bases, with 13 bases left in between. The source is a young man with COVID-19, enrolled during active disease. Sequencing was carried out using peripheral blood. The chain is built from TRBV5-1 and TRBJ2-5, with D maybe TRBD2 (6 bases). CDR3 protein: CASSLAGRRAETQYF. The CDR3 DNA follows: TGCGCCAGCAGCTTGGCCGGGAGAAGGGCAGAGACCCAGTACTTC.